This TCR beta chain was obtained from a study of technical replicates of blood from a few donors. Clones were sequenced by immunoSEQ multiplex PCR, and TCRdb holds only the in-frame ones, with some missing. Of about 75,000 clones listed, around 97% are singletons. As for this clone: Other nucleotide sequences from this sample produce the same CDR3.

V lost 4 bases, J lost 1 base, and 12 bases lay in between. The CDR3 runs to 14 residues. Germline CDR1 and CDR2: SGHRS and YFSETQ. The rearrangement links TRBV5-1 to TRBJ2-7; maybe TRBD1 (5 bases). Sequenced: T cells isolated from PBMCs. The sequence derives from a human donor in good health. The CDR3: CASSPGQGSYEQYF. CDR3 coding DNA: TGCGCCAGCAGCCCGGGCCAGGGATCCTACGAGCAGTACTTC.